These T cell receptor beta chains were read from a single sample in a study of naive and memory T cell subsets. TCRdb ran MiXCR on the UMI-ligation and nested PCR reads and lists one entry per CDR3 protein. Of just over 80,000 distinct CDR3 sequences detected, 9% appear once; the ten largest clones hold over 0.95%. The sequencing input was naive CD8+ T cells from blood. These receptors originate from a human donor in good health. Both conserved end residues are part of each CDR3. D genes are given only for firm matches. A row's size may be missing; if present it is once, few, many or a size class.

v_gene	abundance	d_gene	j_gene	CDR3nt	CDR3aa
TRBV15	many	.	TRBJ2-1	TGTGCCACCAGCCACGGGGTAGGTGACAATGAGCAGTTCTTC	CATSHGVGDNEQFF
TRBV14	few	.	TRBJ2-3	TGTGCCAGCAGCCGACGGGGCTCATTGGATACGCAGTATTTT	CASSRRGSLDTQYF
TRBV7-6	few	TRBD2	TRBJ2-1	TGTGCCAGCAGCTTAGCGGGAGGGCCGCGGGAGCAGTTCTTC	CASSLAGGPREQFF
TRBV27	many	.	TRBJ2-4	TGTGCCAGCAGTTCCCAGAACATTCAGTACTTC	CASSSQNIQYF
TRBV2	few	.	TRBJ2-1	TGTGCCAGCAGTCCGGACTCCGGGAATAGCAATGAGCAGTTCTTC	CASSPDSGNSNEQFF
TRBV12-3/TRBV12-4	.	TRBD2	TRBJ2-1	TGTGCCAGCACAGGAACTTTAGGGACTAGCGTCTACAATGAGCAGTTCTTC	CASTGTLGTSVYNEQFF
TRBV4-1	many	.	TRBJ2-2	TGCGCCAGCAGCCACCGACAGGCTCTGGTCACCGGGGAGCTGTTTTTT	CASSHRQALVTGELFF
TRBV7-6	.	TRBD1	TRBJ2-1	TGTGCCAGCAGCTTAGCGTCCCAGGGGGCTGAGCAGTTCTTC	CASSLASQGAEQFF
TRBV29-1	many	.	TRBJ2-1	TGCAGCGTCCCCAATCCTGAGCAGTTCTTC	CSVPNPEQFF
TRBV5-4	many	TRBD2	TRBJ2-7	TGTGCCAGCAGCTTTAGCGGGACCTACGAGCAGTACTTC	CASSFSGTYEQYF
TRBV25-1	many	TRBD2	TRBJ2-3	TGTGCCAGCAGTGAAATCGGGGGAGGGACAGATACGCAGTATTTT	CASSEIGGGTDTQYF
TRBV27	.	TRBD1	TRBJ1-6	TGTGCCAGCAGTGTAGCAGACAGGGGAAATTCACCCCTCCACTTT	CASSVADRGNSPLHF
TRBV28	few	.	TRBJ2-6	TGTGCCAGCAGTCGGGGGGTGGACAGCCCCAAAACTGGGGCCAACGTCCTGACTTTC	CASSRGVDSPKTGANVLTF
TRBV20-1	.	TRBD2	TRBJ2-7	TGCAGTGCCTGGCTAGCGGGAGGTTACGAGCAGTACTTC	CSAWLAGGYEQYF
TRBV19	.	TRBD1	TRBJ2-7	TGTGCCAGTAGTACCCCGGGACAGGGTGTCTCCTACGAGCAGTACTTC	CASSTPGQGVSYEQYF
TRBV7-9	many	TRBD1	TRBJ1-1	TGTGCCAGCAGCTCGCCTGGACAGGGGAACACTGAAGCTTTCTTT	CASSSPGQGNTEAFF
TRBV5-6	few	.	TRBJ2-7	TGTGCCAGCAGCGTGGGACGGCATACCTACGAGCAGTACTTC	CASSVGRHTYEQYF
TRBV11-1	.	TRBD1	TRBJ1-2	TGTGCCAGCAGCTTAATCCCAGGACAGGCCGGTGGCTACACCTTC	CASSLIPGQAGGYTF
TRBV11-3	few	TRBD2	TRBJ2-1	TGTGCCAGCAGCTTAGTCGCTAGCGGGAGCTACAATGAGCAGTTCTTC	CASSLVASGSYNEQFF
TRBV6-5	.	.	TRBJ2-2	TGTGCCAGCAGTCGTACGGCGAACACCGGGGAGCTGTTTTTT	CASSRTANTGELFF
TRBV7-2	many	.	TRBJ1-1	TGTGCCAGCAGCTTAGACCCCCCGGGCAGCTCCTTGAACACTGAAGCTTTCTTT	CASSLDPPGSSLNTEAFF
TRBV27	few	.	TRBJ1-1	TGTGCCAGCAGTTTAAGTGCGGACACTGAAGCTTTCTTT	CASSLSADTEAFF
TRBV20-1	many	TRBD1	TRBJ1-5	TGCAGTGCTAGAGATCAGGGACAGATCAATCAGCCCCAGCATTTT	CSARDQGQINQPQHF
TRBV29-1	few	.	TRBJ1-2	TGCAGCGTTGAAGGGGGGGCTAACTATGGCTACACCTTC	CSVEGGANYGYTF
TRBV29-1	.	.	TRBJ2-1	TGCAGCGTTCTCGCTGTCGCCTACAATGAGCAGTTCTTC	CSVLAVAYNEQFF
TRBV7-2	.	.	TRBJ2-2	TGTGCCAGCAGCTTAGCCCTAGGGAGAGGGAGGCACACCGGGGAGCTGTTTTTT	CASSLALGRGRHTGELFF
TRBV6-5	many	.	TRBJ2-1	TGTGCCAGCAGTTACTCGACAGCCAATGAGCAGTTCTTC	CASSYSTANEQFF
TRBV12-3/TRBV12-4	.	TRBD2	TRBJ2-1	TGTGCCAGCAGTTCCGAACTAGCGGGAAAGACCTACAATGAGCAGTTCTTC	CASSSELAGKTYNEQFF
TRBV29-1	.	TRBD2	TRBJ2-3	TGCAGCGTTGATGGACTAGCGGGAGGAACAGATACGCAGTATTTT	CSVDGLAGGTDTQYF
TRBV5-5	many	TRBD1	TRBJ2-5	TGTGCCAGCAGCACCTACACAGGGGGCGAGACCCAGTACTTC	CASSTYTGGETQYF
TRBV4-2	.	.	TRBJ1-6	TGTGCCAGCAGCCCGCCAGGGACGAATAATTCACCCCTCCACTTT	CASSPPGTNNSPLHF
TRBV28	many	TRBD1	TRBJ2-7	TGTGCCAGCAGACCGGGGACAGCGAGGAGTCTCTACGAGCAGTACTTC	CASRPGTARSLYEQYF
TRBV27	few	.	TRBJ2-1	TGTGCCAGCAGTGGGGACATGAACAATGAGCAGTTCTTC	CASSGDMNNEQFF
TRBV3-1	many	.	TRBJ2-5	TGTGCCAGCAGCCAAGAGAGGACAGTTCAAGAGACCCAGTACTTC	CASSQERTVQETQYF
TRBV9	.	.	TRBJ1-4	TGTGCCAGCAGCGTAGAGCGGCGCGGTGAAAAACTGTTTTTT	CASSVERRGEKLFF
TRBV7-9	.	.	TRBJ2-7	TGTGCCAGCAGCTTCCGCCACAAGACCGAGATCTACGAGCAGTACTTC	CASSFRHKTEIYEQYF
TRBV7-6	.	TRBD1	TRBJ2-1	TGTGCCAGCAGCTTAAGGGACAGGGAGTTCGATGAGCAGTTCTTC	CASSLRDREFDEQFF
TRBV20-1	.	.	TRBJ1-5	TGCAGTGCTAGAGATTACGAGGGAACGACGGTTAGCAATCAGCCCCAGCATTTT	CSARDYEGTTVSNQPQHF
TRBV27	few	.	TRBJ2-7	TGTGCCAGCAGCCCGGGGACGGGCCTACGAGAGCAGTACTTC	CASSPGTGLREQYF
TRBV29-1	.	TRBD1	TRBJ1-2	TGCAGCGTTGACTCCCCCGGGAACGGGACAGGGGGCGATGGCTACACCTTC	CSVDSPGNGTGGDGYTF
TRBV5-1	few	TRBD2	TRBJ2-2	TGCGCCAGCAGCTTGGAGGCTAGCGGGAACACCGGGGAGCTGTTTTTT	CASSLEASGNTGELFF